This T cell receptor beta chain was observed in a study of T cell repertoires in cytomegalovirus infection. Study summary: In public TCR beta signatures, there were indications of both CMV infection and matching HLA type.

Findings and caveats of the study: Identification of carriers of CMV plus the relevant HLA was performed using cumulative public TCR beta family frequency. Dominating the ex vivo response were TCR beta clonotypes that were CMV-specific and HLA-C-restricted.

Many counts were recorded for this clonotype. Its antigen is still unknown. The CDR3 runs to 14 residues. The V gene end was trimmed by 5 bases and the J gene end by 5 bases; junction bases not matched to a gene: 7. In germline, CDR1 is SGHTA, CDR2 FQGNSA. From the reads, TCRdb called clonotypes with MiXCR, one entry per CDR3 protein. The repertoire holds roughly 230,000 distinct CDR3 sequences, with more than 9% as singletons. This chain uses TRBV7-2 with TRBJ2-7; 9 bases match TRBD1. This clonotype was sampled from a human donor in good health (CMV status not recorded). Some clones in this sample may be carry-over from other donors' samples. Sequencing was performed on PBMCs. DNA of the CDR3: TGTGCCAGCAGCCAGAGGACAGGGGATAACGAGCAGTACTTC. Encoded protein: CASSQRTGDNEQYF.